These T cell receptor beta chains were read from a single sample in a study of cytomegalovirus exposure and HLA in healthy donors. Repertoires were generated with immunoSEQ multiplex PCR, while TCRdb's copy carries only in-frame clones and drops some. The sample carries around 120,000 clones, 80% recorded once. What was sequenced was PBMCs. These receptors came from a woman aged 40 to 50 in good health and CMV-seronegative. Both conserved end residues are part of each CDR3.

v_call cdr3_aa
TRBV7-9 CASSLVRAGGTEAFF
TRBV9 CASSGEWGGSEKLFF
TRBV19 CASSIGTVSTDTQYF
TRBV5-1 CASSTGLAINTDTQYF
TRBV9 CASSVGLAGAFSSYNEQFF
TRBV6-1 CASRTDGNTEAFF
TRBV19 CASTPPGTYNEQFF
TRBV4-2 CASSQAGQDYGYTF
TRBV11-2 CASSPIAGYGNTIYF
TRBV6-5 CASSYSTYGTRELFF
TRBV2 CASSVKSSYNSPLHF
TRBV5-4 CASTAGGKETQYF
TRBV13 CASSWVLDRGGNYEQYF
TRBV19 CASSITGTGNTIYF
TRBV9 CASSVGLGQIAEAFF
TRBV4-1 CASSQGQGLSYEQYF
TRBV2 CASSEDGRGEQYF
TRBV7-2 CASSSRGGGQPQHF
TRBV2 CATPDRAGNTIYF
TRBV18 CASSHRDRGTGYTF